Below are 10 T cell receptor beta chains sequenced from a single sample in a study of identical twins. TCRdb analysed the 5' RACE reads with MiXCR anew, one entry per CDR3 protein. The sample lists more than 650,000 distinct CDR3 sequences, less than 7% occurring once. Material for sequencing was naive T cells sorted from blood. Receptors were obtained from a man aged 18 to 35 in good health.

V usage is TRBV11-2 and J usage is TRBJ2-7; no clear D gene. CDR1 SGHAT and CDR2 FQNNGV come from the germline V gene. The CDR3 has 17 amino acids. V was clipped by 0 bases and J by 2 bases, with 17 bases between them. The DNA of the CDR3 is TGTGCCAGCAGCTTAGATTTGGCCATCCAAACCCCCTACGAGCAGTACGTC. Protein: CASSLDLAIQTPYEQYV.

This clonotype was observed a handful of times. The chain uses TRBV24-1 and TRBJ2-1, with D perhaps TRBD2 (5 bases). Germline CDR1 and CDR2: KGHDR and SFDVKD. CDR3 length: 14 amino acids. V was pared by 4 bases and J by 9 bases, with 15 bases between. CDR3 loop: CATSDSGKVSEQFF. The CDR3 coding sequence is TGTGCCACCAGTGACAGCGGAAAGGTGTCTGAGCAGTTCTTC.

This clonotype was counted at least ten times. The chain carries TRBV5-1 and TRBJ2-7; D gene unclear. From germline, CDR1 is SGHRS and CDR2 YFSETQ. Trimming took 4 bases from V and 7 from J, leaving 12 bases between them. This CDR3 spans 12 amino acids. The CDR3 DNA sequence: TGCGCCAGCAGCACAAATGACGGGGAGCAGTACTTC. Its translation is CASSTNDGEQYF.

Only a few counts were recorded for this clonotype. The gene calls are TRBV29-1 and TRBJ2-1; D gene unclear. CDR3 size: 13 residues. V dropped 5 bases and J dropped 5 bases, with 13 bases sitting between them. Germline loops: CDR1 SQVTM, CDR2 ANQGSEA. The CDR3 DNA sequence: TGCAGCGTTCGGGCAGTCGGTAACAATGAGCAGTTCTTC. Translating it yields CSVRAVGNNEQFF.

This clonotype has just a few counts. The CDR3 DNA follows: TGTGCCAGCAGCCACCCGGGACAGGGTAGTTCAGATACGCAGTATTTT. Translating gives CASSHPGQGSSDTQYF. The chain uses TRBV7-2 and TRBJ2-3; 9 bases agree with TRBD1. The germline gives CDR1 SGHTA, CDR2 FQGNSA. The CDR3 is made up of 16 amino acids. J lost 4 bases, V lost 5 bases, and 10 bases had no gene match.

This clonotype has a handful of counts. The chain is built from TRBV30 and TRBJ2-7; D not resolved. The CDR3 is 11 amino acids. Looked up from germline, CDR1 is GTSNPN and CDR2 is SVGIG (reference sequence). Trimming left V 0 bases short and J 7 bases short, with 7 bases between. As DNA, the CDR3 is TGTGCCTGGAGTGTCTCTGGGGAGCAGTACTTC. Amino acids: CAWSVSGEQYF.

There are many counts of this clonotype. V gene TRBV7-9 combines with J gene TRBJ1-5, with 9 bases that match TRBD1. V lost 4 bases to trimming and J lost 7 bases; unmatched junction nucleotides: 8. The CDR3 contains 15 residues. Germline V gene lookup returns CDR1 SEHNR and CDR2 FQNEAQ (reference sequence). CDR3 residues: CASSSTGQGDQPQHF. The CDR3 coding sequence is TGTGCCAGCAGCTCAACGGGACAGGGCGACCAGCCCCAGCATTTT.

This clonotype was found many times. The chain is built from TRBV29-1 and TRBJ2-1; D possibly corresponds to TRBD1 (6 bases). The CDR3 consists of 13 residues. Deletions cut 8 bases from V and 2 bases from J, with 13 bases between. The germline V gene encodes CDR1 SQVTM and CDR2 ANQGSEA. CDR3 in amino acids: CSLRQGTYNEQFF. For the CDR3, the DNA is TGCAGCCTTAGGCAGGGGACCTACAATGAGCAGTTCTTC.

The chain combines TRBV12-3 or TRBV12-4 with TRBJ2-1, with D possibly matching TRBD2 (6 bases). The germline V and J ends were trimmed by 3 bases and 0 bases, with 12 bases remaining between them. This CDR3 region has 16 residues. CDR3 coding DNA: TGTGCCAGCAGTTTTTGGGGGAGGAGCTCCTACAATGAGCAGTTCTTC. Its protein is CASSFWGRSSYNEQFF.

This clonotype was picked up many times. The chain employs TRBV29-1 and TRBJ1-2, with D unclear. V lost 5 bases and J 2 bases, leaving 12 bases between the germline ends. The CDR3 totals 13 residues. The germline V gene encodes CDR1 SQVTM and CDR2 ANQGSEA. CDR3 sequence: CSVQPVANYGYTF. Written as DNA, the CDR3 is TGCAGCGTTCAACCGGTAGCGAACTATGGCTACACCTTC.